One and the same sample provided the 26 T cell receptor beta chains below, sequenced in a study of T cell changes during pregnancy in multiple sclerosis. Libraries were prepared by immunoSEQ multiplex PCR; TCRdb keeps only in-frame clonotypes and omits some of them. The table includes 50,000 to 75,000 clones, 93% detected once. Sequenced material: CD8+ T cells from peripheral blood mononuclear cells, taken in the third trimester of pregnancy. Receptors were obtained from a female donor with multiple sclerosis, enrolled in a pregnancy study.

This clone was recorded only once. The rearrangement uses TRBV19 and TRBJ2-1, with TRBD2 matching 9 bases. The trim removed 3 bases at V and 8 bases at J, leaving 5 bases unmatched. The CDR3 contains 14 residues. CDR1 is LNHDA, CDR2 SQIVND, per germline (reference sequence). The CDR3 nucleotides read TGTGCCAGTAGTATTTCCGGGACTAGCTATGAGCAGTTCTTC. Its protein is CASSISGTSYEQFF.

The chain recombines TRBV5-1 with TRBJ2-1; no reliable D call. Trimming stripped 4 bases from V and 8 bases from J, with 10 bases between. The CDR3 consists of 12 residues. Germline values: CDR1 SGHRS, CDR2 YFSETQ. CDR3 coding DNA: TGCGCCAGCAGCCTACGCCACGATGAGCAGTTCTTC. This sequence encodes CASSLRHDEQFF.

The chain combines TRBV4-1 with TRBJ2-5; 13 bases align to TRBD2. The germline CDR1 and CDR2 sequences are MGHRA and YSYEKL. This CDR3 spans 15 amino acids. V lost 4 bases, J lost 4 bases, and 3 bases stayed unmatched. The CDR3 DNA is TGCGCCAGCAGCCGGACTAGCGGGAGCGGAGAGACCCAGTACTTC. Amino acids: CASSRTSGSGETQYF.

The chain uses TRBV13 and TRBJ2-7, with 7 bases fitting TRBD1. After removal of 0 bases from V and 7 bases from J, the junction contained 6 bases not matched to a gene. The CDR3 sequence is 14 residues long. The germline gives CDR1 PRHDT, CDR2 FYEKMQ (reference sequence). CDR3 region: CASSLGSRGNEQYF. The CDR3 DNA sequence: TGTGCCAGCAGCTTAGGCAGCAGGGGGAATGAGCAGTACTTC.

In this sample, this clone turned up once. The chain has TRBV30 and TRBJ1-2; 9 nucleotides agree with TRBD1. This CDR3 contains 14 residues. Losses at the gene ends were 5 bases for V and 4 bases for J; bases not matched to a gene: 8. In germline, CDR1 is GTSNPN, CDR2 SVGIG (reference sequence). The CDR3 nucleotides read TGTGCCTGGCTTACAGGGGGCGCTGCCTATGGCTACACCTTC. This translates into CAWLTGGAAYGYTF.

The chain uses TRBV30 and TRBJ2-5, with D unresolved. The germline V gene encodes CDR1 GTSNPN and CDR2 SVGIG (reference sequence). V lost 2 bases, J lost 5 bases, and 9 bases lay in between. The CDR3 spans 12 residues. CDR3 loop: CAWSITGETQYF. The CDR3 DNA sequence: TGTGCCTGGAGTATCACCGGGGAGACCCAGTACTTC.

This clone was seen once. The rearrangement joins TRBV7-9 to TRBJ1-2; 7 bases fit TRBD1. J lost 2 bases, V lost 0 bases, and 6 bases had no gene match. The CDR3 runs to 16 residues. CDR1 is SEHNR, CDR2 FQNEAQ, per germline (reference sequence). CDR3 loop: CASSLARQGRNYGYTF. The CDR3 coding sequence is TGTGCCAGCAGCTTAGCCCGACAGGGCAGGAACTATGGCTACACCTTC.

About this clone: The sample has other DNA sequences that encode this CDR3 too. The chain carries TRBV5-1 and TRBJ2-3; 10 bases match TRBD1. The V gene end was trimmed by 4 bases and the J gene end by 3 bases; junction bases not matched to a gene: 2. The germline gives CDR1 SGHRS, CDR2 YFSETQ. The CDR3 consists of 14 residues. The CDR3 DNA is TGCGCCAGCAGCCCGGACAGGGGGACAGATACGCAGTATTTT. This encodes CASSPDRGTDTQYF. Full variable domain (rest looked up from reference TRBV5-1 and TRBJ2-3): KAGVTQTPRYLIKTRGQQVTLSCSPISGHRSVSWYQQTPGQGLQFLFEYFSETQRNKGNFPGRFSGRQFSNSRSEMNVSTLELGDSALYLCASSPDRGTDTQYFGPGTRLTVL.

The chain uses TRBV7-9 and TRBJ1-5, with D perhaps TRBD1 (6 bases). Germline CDR1 and CDR2: SEHNR and FQNEAQ (reference sequence). The CDR3 runs 13 residues. Trimming removed 5 bases at V and 7 bases at J, with 12 bases between. CDR3 amino acids: CASSIQGRQPQHF. For the CDR3, the DNA is TGTGCCAGCAGCATACAGGGTAGGCAGCCCCAGCATTTT.

The DNA for the CDR3 is TGTGCCAGCAGCTTAACTAGCGGGGACTCCTACGAGCAGTACTTC. Amino acids: CASSLTSGDSYEQYF. The rearrangement joins TRBV11-2 to TRBJ2-7, with 10 bases identical to TRBD2. The CDR3 extends over 15 amino acids. Germline V lookup: CDR1 SGHAT, CDR2 FQNNGV. V was pared by 2 bases and J by 0 bases, with 1 base of the junction left unmatched.

The chain carries TRBV2 and TRBJ1-1; D is unclear. The CDR3 covers 14 residues. V lost 4 bases, J lost 4 bases, and 13 bases lay in between. The germline gives CDR1 SNHLY, CDR2 FYNNEI. The CDR3 loop is CASSGRGYFTEAFF. The DNA of the CDR3 is TGTGCCAGCAGTGGTCGGGGTTATTTCACTGAAGCTTTCTTT. Full variable domain (missing parts from reference TRBV2 and TRBJ1-1): EPEVTQTPSHQVTQMGQEVILRCVPISNHLYFYWYRQILGQKVEFLVSFYNNEISEKSEIFDDQFSVERPDGSNFTLKIRSTKLEDSAMYFCASSGRGYFTEAFFGQGTRLTVV.

The chain is built from TRBV30 and TRBJ2-7; D is possibly TRBD1 (5 bases). The ends were cut back, 3 bases at V and 4 bases at J, with 19 bases in the middle. The CDR3 has 15 residues. Germline V lookup: CDR1 GTSNPN, CDR2 SVGIG (reference sequence). This CDR3 is CAWSSLARGGYEQYF. CDR3 nucleotide sequence: TGTGCCTGGAGCTCCCTGGCTAGGGGTGGGTACGAGCAGTACTTC.

The CDR3 sequence is CASSPGTPYEQYF. CDR3 DNA: TGTGCCAGCAGCCCGGGAACCCCCTACGAGCAGTACTTC. This chain uses TRBV5-4 with TRBJ2-7, with D perhaps TRBD2 (5 bases). The germline V gene has CDR1 SGHNT and CDR2 YYREEE (reference sequence). V was shortened by 4 bases and J by 2 bases, with 10 bases between the two germline ends. The CDR3 has 13 amino acids.

Only one count was recorded for this clone. V usage is TRBV9 and J usage is TRBJ2-3; 7 nucleotides match TRBD2. This CDR3 has 14 residues. CDR1 is SGDLS, CDR2 YYNGEE, per germline. V was clipped by 0 bases and J by 5 bases; unmatched bases: 3. For the CDR3, the DNA is TGTGCCAGCAGCGTAGACGGGGAGGGAGATACGCAGTATTTT. Amino acid sequence: CASSVDGEGDTQYF.

The chain is built from TRBV29-1 and TRBJ1-2; maybe TRBD1 (5 bases). Germline V lookup: CDR1 SQVTM, CDR2 ANQGSEA. This CDR3 is built from 14 residues. V was cut by 3 bases and J by 0 bases, with 11 bases left in between. In DNA form, the CDR3 reads TGCAGCGTTGAGGCCCAAGGGGCTAACTATGGCTACACCTTC. This sequence encodes CSVEAQGANYGYTF.

J is TRBJ1-4 and V is TRBV28, with a weak D call TRBD1 (5 bases). Germline V gene lookup returns CDR1 MDHEN and CDR2 SYDVKM. Trimming removed 7 bases at V and 6 bases at J, with 12 bases between. CDR3 length: 13 residues. CDR3 loop: CASTWGADEKLFF. The CDR3 DNA follows: TGTGCCAGCACCTGGGGCGCGGATGAAAAACTGTTTTTT.

The chain combines TRBV18 with TRBJ1-3, with 9 bases that match TRBD1. The CDR3 has 15 amino acids. The germline gives CDR1 KGHSH, CDR2 LQKENI. J gave up 0 bases and V 6 bases, and 3 bases lay outside the gene matches. In DNA form, the CDR3 reads TGTGCCAGCTCCCTGGACAGGGGCTCTGGAAACACCATATATTTT. Encoded protein: CASSLDRGSGNTIYF.

This clone was seen a single time. V and J are TRBV19 and TRBJ2-5; TRBD1 matches at 8 bases. This CDR3 is built from 14 residues. The trim removed 2 bases at V and 3 bases at J, leaving 2 bases unmatched. In germline, CDR1 is LNHDA, CDR2 SQIVND (reference sequence). The CDR3: CASSITGGEETQYF. The DNA for the CDR3 is TGTGCCAGTAGTATAACAGGGGGTGAAGAGACCCAGTACTTC.

V usage is TRBV5-5 and J usage is TRBJ2-7; possibly TRBD1 for D (6 bases). Trimming shortened V by 5 bases and J by 0 bases, and 9 bases separated the two germline ends. CDR1 is SGHKS, CDR2 YYEKEE, per germline (reference sequence). The CDR3 spans 13 residues. The CDR3 DNA sequence: TGTGCCAGCAGACAGGGTTCCTCCTACGAGCAGTACTTC. Amino acid sequence: CASRQGSSYEQYF.

This clone was counted once. The rearrangement joins TRBV7-6 to TRBJ2-1; 7 nucleotides match TRBD2. The CDR3 loop spans 14 amino acids. Trimming cost V 4 bases and J 4 bases; bases outside gene matches: 4. The germline gives CDR1 SGHVS, CDR2 FNYEAQ. The CDR3 DNA is TGTGCCAGCAGCTATTTGGGAGGGTACAATGAGCAGTTCTTC. Amino acids: CASSYLGGYNEQFF.

This clone was seen a handful of times. This chain links TRBV29-1 with TRBJ2-5, with D maybe TRBD2 (5 bases). Trimming cost V 7 bases and J 5 bases, with 11 bases left between them. Germline V gives CDR1 SQVTM, CDR2 ANQGSEA. The CDR3 spans 11 residues. The CDR3 region has the DNA TGCAGCGCCGCGGGTTCGGAGACCCAGTACTTC. Translation gives CSAAGSETQYF.

The chain couples TRBV27 to TRBJ1-1, with D perhaps matching TRBD1 (5 bases). From germline, CDR1 is MNHEY and CDR2 SMNVEV (reference sequence). The CDR3 runs 14 residues. The V end lost 8 bases, the J end lost 0 bases, and 13 bases lay between the germline ends. DNA of the CDR3: TGTGCCAGCTCCAGGGCCGGGCTGAACACTGAAGCTTTCTTT. Translated: CASSRAGLNTEAFF.

V gene TRBV6-5 combines with J gene TRBJ2-7; 7 positions agree with TRBD2. The CDR3 is 16 residues long. Unmatched junction bases numbered 10, after V lost 2 bases and J lost 3 bases. Per the germline V gene, CDR1 is MNHEY and CDR2 is SVGAGI. CDR3 sequence: CASSYSRTRGYYEQYF. As DNA, the CDR3 is TGTGCCAGCAGTTACAGCCGGACTAGGGGATACTACGAGCAGTACTTC.

V usage is TRBV9 and J usage is TRBJ2-1; 12 bases are a match to TRBD2. The germline gives CDR1 SGDLS, CDR2 YYNGEE. The CDR3 is 16 residues long. The V gene end was trimmed by 3 bases and the J gene end by 9 bases; junction bases not matched to a gene: 10. CDR3 sequence: CASSARLAGVLGEQFF. DNA for the CDR3: TGTGCCAGCAGCGCCAGACTAGCGGGAGTGCTTGGTGAGCAGTTCTTC.

The CDR3 sequence: CASSPYILAGNTGELFF. CDR3 sequence (DNA): TGTGCCAGCAGCCCCTACATACTAGCGGGGAACACCGGGGAGCTGTTTTTT. The rearrangement joins TRBV7-3 to TRBJ2-2; 9 bases match TRBD2. The CDR3 covers 17 residues. The V and J ends lost 5 bases and 1 base, in that order; junction bases with no gene match: 8. Germline V CDR1 and CDR2: SGHTA, FQGTGA.

The chain links TRBV29-1 to TRBJ2-7, with 7 bases lining up with TRBD1. The V gene's germline CDR1 is SQVTM and CDR2 ANQGSEA. Trimming took 7 bases from V and 5 from J; bases not matched to a gene: 11. The length of the CDR3 is 13 residues. CDR3 residues: CSGSRHRGHEQYF. As DNA, the CDR3 is TGCAGCGGGAGTAGGCACAGGGGCCACGAGCAGTACTTC.